This note documents a single T cell receptor beta chain sequence. The antigen is undetermined. The germline gives CDR1 KGHSH, CDR2 LQKENI. V was shortened by 2 bases and J by 0 bases, with 5 bases between the two germline ends. This CDR3 region has 13 residues. TCRB transcripts that were expressed got sequenced, as all of the isolated RNA had been reverse transcribed. Naive, central memory and regulatory T cell samples came to a mean of around 3.3 million reads. The data were produced by immunoSEQ multiplex PCR, yet TCRdb's version contains in-frame clones alone and is incomplete. In the table there are hundreds of thousands of clones, around 16% of which are singletons. This sample is drawn from a study of beta chain features in type 1 diabetes. Study-level results: Patients showed naive, central memory and Treg TCRB repertoires that appeared more similar than those of healthy donors. Researchers caution that PCR might favor shorter templates, equally among patients and controls.

CD4+ naive, central memory, regulatory and stem cell-like memory cells were sorted via CD45RO/CCR7/CD25/CD127/CD95/CD27. The chain has TRBV18 and TRBJ2-7; D gene ambiguous. The sequenced material came from naive CD4+ T cells from blood. The sequence was collected from a man between 18 and 35 years old in good health. DNA for the CDR3: TGTGCCAGCTCACCAGCCGGCTCCTACGAGCAGTACTTC. It specifies CASSPAGSYEQYF.